Below are 13 T cell receptor beta chains sequenced from a single sample in a study of somatic mutations in cytotoxic T cells in rheumatoid arthritis. Here immunoSEQ multiplex PCR was the method, and the copy in TCRdb shows in-frame clones only, minus some. This table has about 18,000 clones, roughly 79% appearing once. Sequencing used CD8+ T cells sorted from blood. These receptors all come from an adult with rheumatoid arthritis.

The gene calls are TRBV5-1 and TRBJ2-1, with 8 bases aligning to TRBD2. The CDR3 sequence is 18 residues long. The V segment lost 0 bases and the J segment 4 bases; nucleotides outside the gene matches: 12. The germline gives CDR1 SGHRS, CDR2 YFSETQ. The CDR3 spells CASSLDPREAPLYNEQFF. The CDR3 DNA reads as TGCGCCAGCAGCTTGGATCCGCGGGAGGCCCCCCTTTACAATGAGCAGTTCTTC.

The chain combines TRBV5-1 with TRBJ2-1; 12 bases agree with TRBD2. The CDR3 covers 19 residues. J lost 3 bases, V lost 1 base, and 11 bases had no gene match. Germline loops: CDR1 SGHRS, CDR2 YFSETQ. This CDR3 reads CASSLPRTSGKGSYNEQFF. Written as DNA, the CDR3 is TGCGCCAGCAGCTTGCCCCGGACTAGCGGGAAGGGGAGCTACAATGAGCAGTTCTTC.

The chain recombines TRBV2 with TRBJ2-1, with 9 bases aligning to TRBD2. Germline V gene lookup returns CDR1 SNHLY and CDR2 FYNNEI. Trimming removed 8 bases from V and 5 bases from J; junction bases left unmatched: 7. The CDR3 extends over 14 amino acids. The CDR3 reads CASPRGLANNEQFF. The CDR3 nucleotides are TGTGCCAGCCCTCGCGGACTAGCGAACAATGAGCAGTTCTTC.

The rearrangement links TRBV29-1 to TRBJ1-2, with D tentatively TRBD1 (5 bases). This CDR3 region has 15 residues. The V and J ends lost 1 base and 4 bases respectively, with 16 bases between them. Per germline, CDR1 SQVTM and CDR2 ANQGSEA. The CDR3 reads CSVEVGSTAFYGYTF. The CDR3 nucleotides read TGCAGCGTTGAAGTGGGATCGACAGCCTTCTATGGCTACACCTTC.

The chain combines TRBV10-2 with TRBJ2-7; maybe TRBD1 (6 bases). There are 11 residues in the CDR3. The V end was cut by 8 bases, the J end by 6 bases, with 11 bases between. Germline lookup yields CDR1 WSHSY and CDR2 SAAADI. CDR3 sequence (DNA): TGCGCCAGCGGGGGCTGGTCCGAGCAGTACTTC. Translation gives CASGGWSEQYF.

J is TRBJ2-7 and V is TRBV19, with D possibly called TRBD1 or TRBD2 (5 bases each). Looked up from germline, CDR1 is LNHDA and CDR2 is SQIVND (reference sequence). V was trimmed by 3 bases and J by 4 bases, leaving 13 bases between them. CDR3 size: 14 residues. The chain's CDR3 is CASSIRGPQYEQYF. The CDR3 DNA reads as TGTGCCAGTAGTATCCGGGGACCCCAATACGAGCAGTACTTC. The full variable domain, rest sourced from reference TRBV19 and TRBJ2-7, is DGGITQSPKYLFRKEGQNVTLSCEQNLNHDAMYWYRQDPGQGLRLIYYSQIVNDFQKGDIAEGYSVSREKKESFPLTVTSAQKNPTAFYLCASSIRGPQYEQYFGPGTRLTVT.

The rearrangement joins TRBV7-9 to TRBJ2-3; D gene uncertain. This CDR3 region has 15 residues. From germline, CDR1 is SEHNR and CDR2 FQNEAQ (reference sequence). V lost 2 bases to trimming and J lost 3 bases, with 12 bases between them. The CDR3 DNA is TGTGCCAGCAGCTTAACGGGCAGCCGGACAGATACGCAGTATTTT. This translates into CASSLTGSRTDTQYF. The entire variable domain, with the rest obtained from reference TRBV7-9 and TRBJ2-3, is as follows: DTGVSQNPRHKITKRGQNVTFRCDPISEHNRLYWYRQTLGQGPEFLTYFQNEAQLEKSRLLSDRFSAERPKGSFSTLEIQRTEQGDSAMYLCASSLTGSRTDTQYFGPGTRLTVL.

This rearrangement joins TRBV7-6 to TRBJ1-3; no reliable D call. The V end lost 1 base, the J end lost 3 bases, and 7 bases lay between the germline ends. The CDR3 extends over 14 amino acids. Per germline, CDR1 SGHVS and CDR2 FNYEAQ. The CDR3, as DNA: TGTGCCAGCAGCTTAGGGGGATTTGGAAACACCATATATTTT. Translating gives CASSLGGFGNTIYF.

Written as DNA, the CDR3 is TGTGCCAGCAGTTTACAGTCCGGACCCGTCAGGGAAAAACTGTTTTTT. Protein sequence: CASSLQSGPVREKLFF. The gene calls are TRBV28 and TRBJ1-4; D is undetermined. The V gene's germline CDR1 is MDHEN and CDR2 SYDVKM. Trimming removed 2 bases from V and 8 bases from J, with 18 bases in between. This CDR3 has 16 amino acids. Using reference TRBV28 and TRBJ1-4 for the parts outside the CDR3, the full variable domain is DVKVTQSSRYLVKRTGEKVFLECVQDMDHENMFWYRQDPGLGLRLIYFSYDVKMKEKGDIPEGYSVSREKKERFSLILESASTNQTSMYLCASSLQSGPVREKLFFGSGTQLSVL.

The chain couples TRBV2 to TRBJ2-1; 7 nucleotides line up with TRBD2. Germline values: CDR1 SNHLY, CDR2 FYNNEI. This CDR3 region has 15 residues. The J segment lost 4 bases and the V segment lost 9 bases, leaving 12 bases of the junction unmatched. DNA of the CDR3: TGTGCCAGGGCAGGTGGGGGAGGGCCGTACAATGAGCAGTTCTTC. It is translated as CARAGGGGPYNEQFF.

This chain connects TRBV5-4 to TRBJ2-7, with D hard to call. CDR3 size: 14 residues. CDR1 and CDR2 (germline): SGHNT, YYREEE (reference sequence). V lost 0 bases, J lost 2 bases, and 9 bases lay in between. The CDR3 DNA sequence: TGTGCCAGCAGCTTGGGGGTCGGCCCCTACGAGCAGTACTTC. It codes for CASSLGVGPYEQYF.

This sequence joins TRBV2 and TRBJ1-6; D remains unclear. The CDR3 extends over 16 amino acids. The V and J ends lost 0 bases and 4 bases respectively, with 10 bases between them. Germline CDR1 and CDR2: SNHLY and FYNNEI. CDR3 amino acids: CASSEALETYNSPLHF. The CDR3 DNA follows: TGTGCCAGCAGTGAAGCCCTAGAGACTTATAATTCACCCCTCCACTTT.

The chain recombines TRBV27 with TRBJ2-3, with D uncertain. CDR3 length: 14 residues. V was shortened by 1 base and J by 4 bases, with 9 bases between the two germline ends. The germline V gene encodes CDR1 MNHEY and CDR2 SMNVEV (reference sequence). The CDR3 DNA sequence: TGTGCCAGCAGTTTATTGCTAGTCCCAGATACGCAGTATTTT. Translation: CASSLLLVPDTQYF.